This TCR beta chain stems from a study of cytotoxic CD8 clonotypes in ibrutinib-treated CLL. General study results and limits: Exceeding age-matched healthy donors, baseline clonality also tracked the counts of circulating CD8+ T cells. Treatment saw public clonotypes, which were uncommon, either contract or stay stable.

Note on this clone: Its antigen is unknown.

This CDR3 spans 14 amino acids. The germline V and J ends were trimmed by 0 bases and 5 bases, with 11 bases remaining between them. Germline CDR1 is SGDLS and CDR2 is YYNGEE. Clones were sequenced by immunoSEQ multiplex PCR, and TCRdb holds only the in-frame ones, with some missing. Of approximately 100,000 clones listed, 60% to 80% were seen once; the top ten hold 25% to 40%. This rearrangement joins TRBV9 to TRBJ2-5; D might be TRBD2 (6 bases). The receptor was derived from a human donor with chronic lymphocytic leukemia. The specimen comprised PBMCs, sampled after 12 months of ibrutinib treatment. CDR3 sequence: CASSVASGTETQYF. CDR3 bases: TGTGCCAGCAGCGTAGCTTCAGGGACTGAGACCCAGTACTTC.